One and the same sample provided the 20 T cell receptor beta chains below, sequenced in a study of T cells in Graves' hyperthyroidism and ophthalmopathy (dated by TCRdb to about 2019). Receptor amplification or capture employed multiplex PCR. Instrument used: Illumina HiSeq 2000. Amplification of TCR beta CDR3 regions was carried out from RNA transcripts. A first-round RT-PCR of the TCR CDR3 used the HTBI primer set with the Qiagen OneStep RT-PCR kit. TCRdb handled the public reads itself, with Q25 trimming in fastp and clone calling in MiXCR, and kept productive beta chains. Each entry is one CDR3 protein sequence, shown with its most common DNA and genes. The sample includes a few hundred thousand distinct CDR3 sequences, with roughly a sixth observed a single time. The ten largest clones take up about 3.5% of the sample. The sequencing input was blood. Every receptor here comes from a woman in her 40s with Graves' ophthalmopathy.

In regard to this clonotype: A read error may produce the germline difference seen at one junction end. The chain uses TRBV5-1 and TRBJ2-3, with no clear D. The CDR3 spans 14 residues. CDR1 and CDR2 from the germline V gene are SGHRS and YFSETQ. The CDR3 nucleotides are TGTGCCAGCACCTCTGACCATAACACAGATACGCAGTATTTT. Residues: CASTSDHNTDTQYF.

In its sample, this clonotype was seen a few times. The chain links TRBV7-3 to TRBJ2-2; D gene uncertain. Germline V gene data show CDR1 as SGHTA and CDR2 as FQGTGA. V lost 5 bases to trimming and J lost 6 bases, with 10 bases between them. The CDR3 contains 13 residues. The CDR3 loop is CASSPSASGELFF. The CDR3 nucleotides read TGTGCCAGCAGCCCATCGGCTTCCGGGGAGCTGTTTTTT.

This clonotype occurred a few times. The CDR3 DNA reads TGTGCCAGTGCGTGGACAGCGAACACTGAAGCTTTCTTT. As protein: CASAWTANTEAFF. The J gene is TRBJ1-1, the V gene TRBV19; tentative D call: TRBD1 (6 bases). V lost 8 bases, J lost 1 base, and 11 bases lay in between. This CDR3 has 13 residues. Germline V gene data show CDR1 as LNHDA and CDR2 as SQIVND (reference sequence).

The chain employs TRBV30 and TRBJ2-2, with 7 positions matching TRBD2. Losses at the gene ends were 2 bases for V and 0 bases for J; bases not matched to a gene: 9. The CDR3 totals 17 residues. In germline, CDR1 is GTSNPN, CDR2 SVGIG (reference sequence). The CDR3 DNA follows: TGTGCCTGGAGTTACGGGCTAGCGGAAACGAACACCGGGGAGCTGTTTTTT. Translating gives CAWSYGLAETNTGELFF.

In its sample, this clonotype was seen once. This chain uses TRBV20-1 with TRBJ2-1; D call uncertain. The CDR3 has 13 residues. Germline V gene lookup returns CDR1 DFQATT and CDR2 SNEGSKA (reference sequence). Trimming pared 8 bases from V and 0 bases from J, leaving 11 bases between. In DNA, the CDR3 is TGCAGTCTTCGGGCGAGCTCCTACAATGAGCAGTTCTTC. Amino acids: CSLRASSYNEQFF.

This clonotype came up many times. V is TRBV7-6 and J is TRBJ2-3, with D unresolved. V was trimmed by 1 base and J by 3 bases, leaving 14 bases between them. Germline CDR1 reads SGHVS; CDR2 reads FNYEAQ. There are 16 residues in the CDR3. CDR3 in DNA: TGTGCCAGCAGCTTAGTTGGGCAGGATTTAACAGATACGCAGTATTTT. Translated: CASSLVGQDLTDTQYF.

This clonotype was counted only a few times. This chain links TRBV20-1 with TRBJ1-5; 10 nucleotides match TRBD1. J gave up 5 bases and V 6 bases, and 13 bases lay outside the gene matches. Germline CDR1 reads DFQATT; CDR2 reads SNEGSKA (reference sequence). The CDR3 loop spans 16 amino acids. CDR3 DNA: TGCAGTGCGCCTGCCGGGACAGGGGTTCGCGATCAGCCCCAGCATTTT. Protein product: CSAPAGTGVRDQPQHF.

This clonotype was counted a few times. V and J are TRBV9 and TRBJ2-7; 7 bases are shared with TRBD2. The germline gives CDR1 SGDLS, CDR2 YYNGEE. Germline trimming cut 5 bases from V and 5 bases from J; bases unmatched to any gene: 4. The CDR3 loop spans 12 amino acids. CDR3: CASSIGGDEQYF. Written as DNA, the CDR3 is TGTGCCAGCAGTATTGGGGGGGACGAGCAGTACTTC.

This clonotype was seen at least ten times. The chain employs TRBV13 and TRBJ2-3; D remains unclear. The CDR3 spans 13 residues. Trimming shortened V by 10 bases and J by 4 bases, and 15 bases separated the two germline ends. Germline lookup yields CDR1 PRHDT and CDR2 FYEKMQ (reference sequence). The CDR3 reads CATVDLGPDTQYF. In DNA form, the CDR3 reads TGTGCCACCGTCGACCTCGGACCAGATACGCAGTATTTT. Together with reference TRBV13 and TRBJ2-3, the CDR3 gives the full variable domain: AAGVIQSPRHLIKEKRETATLKCYPIPRHDTVYWYQQGPGQDPQFLISFYEKMQSDKGSIPDRFSAQQFSDYHSELNMSSLELGDSALYFCATVDLGPDTQYFGPGTRLTVL.

In this sample, this clonotype turned up a few times. The chain carries TRBV4-2 and TRBJ2-7; 7 positions agree with TRBD1. In germline, CDR1 is LGHNA, CDR2 YNFKEQ. The CDR3 runs 16 residues. Trimming removed 1 base from V and 0 bases from J; junction bases left unmatched: 6. The CDR3 loop reads CASSQVLQGSSYEQYF. The CDR3 DNA reads TGTGCCAGCAGCCAAGTTCTACAGGGGAGCTCCTACGAGCAGTACTTC.

This clonotype showed up many times. The CDR3 DNA is TGTGCCAGCAGCGGGCTAGCGGGAGAATTACGTCTCAGCGAGCAGTACTTC. Protein sequence: CASSGLAGELRLSEQYF. This chain links TRBV7-9 with TRBJ2-7; 10 bases line up with TRBD2. The CDR3 is 17 residues long. From germline, CDR1 is SEHNR and CDR2 FQNEAQ (reference sequence). V shed 5 bases, J shed 6 bases, and the junction held 16 bases outside the gene matches.

This clonotype appeared many times. The rearrangement uses TRBV19 and TRBJ1-1, with D uncertain. Germline values: CDR1 LNHDA, CDR2 SQIVND (reference sequence). Trimming left V 5 bases short and J 0 bases short, with 10 bases between. The CDR3 covers 14 residues. In nucleotides, the CDR3 is TGTGCCAGTAGTCCGCCTGAGGTGAACACTGAAGCTTTCTTT. Translation gives CASSPPEVNTEAFF.

This clonotype was counted between two and nine times. The chain combines TRBV19 with TRBJ1-3; 10 bases map to TRBD1. The CDR3 loop spans 16 amino acids. V gave up 3 bases and J gave up 1 base; unmatched junction bases: 3. Germline assignment: CDR1 LNHDA and CDR2 SQIVND (reference sequence). CDR3 residues: CASSMGQGISGNTIYF. The CDR3 nucleotides read TGTGCCAGTAGTATGGGACAGGGGATTTCTGGAAACACCATATATTTT.

This clonotype has more than one count but fewer than ten. This chain links TRBV9 with TRBJ2-2; 7 bases line up with TRBD1. Germline values: CDR1 SGDLS, CDR2 YYNGEE. The CDR3 is 18 amino acids. The J segment lost 1 base and the V segment lost 2 bases, leaving 11 bases of the junction unmatched. The CDR3 reads CASSVLSNRGLNTGELFF. As DNA, the CDR3 is TGTGCCAGCAGCGTGCTTTCGAACAGGGGCCTGAACACCGGGGAGCTGTTTTTT.

The CDR3 loop is CASRPWTLNTGELFF. CDR3 DNA sequence: TGCGCCAGCAGACCATGGACACTGAACACCGGGGAGCTGTTTTTT. This chain links TRBV5-1 with TRBJ2-2, with TRBD1 as a possible D gene (5 bases). This CDR3 region has 15 residues. Germline assignment: CDR1 SGHRS and CDR2 YFSETQ. V lost 5 bases, J lost 1 base, and 12 bases lay in between.

This clonotype was observed at least ten times. V gene TRBV12-3 or TRBV12-4 combines with J gene TRBJ2-3; no firm D call. V lost 6 bases and J 8 bases, leaving 12 bases between the germline ends. The length of the CDR3 is 12 residues. The CDR3 coding sequence is TGTGCCAGCAGCCTTCAAACCACTACGCAGTATTTT. It is translated as CASSLQTTTQYF.

This clonotype has just a few counts. CDR3 sequence reads: CASIATASAEQYF. The CDR3 nucleotides are TGTGCCAGCATTGCGACAGCCTCCGCCGAGCAGTACTTC. This chain connects TRBV28 to TRBJ2-7, with D possibly TRBD1 on 5 matching bases. V lost 7 bases and J lost 6, with 16 bases in between. The CDR3 is made up of 13 amino acids. The germline CDR1 and CDR2 sequences are MDHEN and SYDVKM.

This clonotype was detected many times. The chain couples TRBV20-1 to TRBJ2-7; D is uncertain. Trimming took 2 bases from V and 3 from J, leaving 8 bases between them. CDR3 length: 12 amino acids. Per the germline V gene, CDR1 is DFQATT and CDR2 is SNEGSKA (reference sequence). The CDR3 region is CSARRMGYEQYF. CDR3 in DNA: TGCAGTGCTAGACGGATGGGCTACGAGCAGTACTTC.

This clonotype turned up a few times. The chain links TRBV9 to TRBJ1-3, with a weak D call TRBD1 (5 bases). In germline, CDR1 is SGDLS, CDR2 YYNGEE. V lost 0 bases and J lost 5, with 18 bases in between. This CDR3 comprises 17 residues. In DNA form, the CDR3 reads TGTGCCAGCAGCGTAGCCGGCATACGAGGGGTCCGAAACACCATATATTTT. As protein: CASSVAGIRGVRNTIYF.

J is TRBJ1-4 and V is TRBV29-1; possible D gene TRBD1, 6 bases. The V gene lost 2 bases and the J gene lost 7 bases, with 11 bases spanning the gap. Germline CDR1 is SQVTM and CDR2 is ANQGSEA. The CDR3 is made up of 13 amino acids. Written as DNA, the CDR3 is TGCAGCGTTGAAAGCACAGGGAGTGAAAAACTGTTTTTT. It codes for CSVESTGSEKLFF.